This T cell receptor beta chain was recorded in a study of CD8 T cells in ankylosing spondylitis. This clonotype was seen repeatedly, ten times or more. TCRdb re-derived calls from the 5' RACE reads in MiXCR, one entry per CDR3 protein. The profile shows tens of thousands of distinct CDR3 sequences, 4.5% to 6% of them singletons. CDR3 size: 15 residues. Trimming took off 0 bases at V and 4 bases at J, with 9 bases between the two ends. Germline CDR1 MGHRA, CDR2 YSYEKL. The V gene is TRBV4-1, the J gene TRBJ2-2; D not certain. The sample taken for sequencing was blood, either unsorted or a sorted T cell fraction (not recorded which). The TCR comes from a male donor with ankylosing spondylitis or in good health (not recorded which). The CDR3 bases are TGCGCCAGCAGCCAAGAGGGATTGCCCACCGGGGAGCTGTTTTTT. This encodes CASSQEGLPTGELFF.